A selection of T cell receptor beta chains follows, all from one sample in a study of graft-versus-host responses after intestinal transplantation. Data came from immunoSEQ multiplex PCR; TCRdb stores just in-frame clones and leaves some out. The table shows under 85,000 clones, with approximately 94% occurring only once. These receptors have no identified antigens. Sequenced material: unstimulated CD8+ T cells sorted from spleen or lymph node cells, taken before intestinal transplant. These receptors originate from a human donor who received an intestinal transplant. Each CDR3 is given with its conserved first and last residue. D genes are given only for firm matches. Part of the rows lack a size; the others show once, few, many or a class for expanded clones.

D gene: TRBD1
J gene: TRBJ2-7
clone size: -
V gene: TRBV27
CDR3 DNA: TGTGCCAGCAGTTTATCAAGGGACAGGGGCTACGAGCAGTACTTC
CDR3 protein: CASSLSRDRGYEQYF

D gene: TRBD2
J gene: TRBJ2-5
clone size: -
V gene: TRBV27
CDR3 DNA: TGTGCCAGCAGTCTAATAGCGGGAGTTGAGACCCAGTACTTC
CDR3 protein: CASSLIAGVETQYF

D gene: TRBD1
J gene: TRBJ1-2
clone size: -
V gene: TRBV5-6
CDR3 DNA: TGTGCCAGCAGCCCCGGACAGGGACTCTTCTATGGCTACACCTTC
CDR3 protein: CASSPGQGLFYGYTF

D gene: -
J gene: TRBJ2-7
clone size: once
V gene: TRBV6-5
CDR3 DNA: TGTGCCAGCAGTTACTCAACAGGGAGTGGATACGAGCAGTACTTC
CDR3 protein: CASSYSTGSGYEQYF

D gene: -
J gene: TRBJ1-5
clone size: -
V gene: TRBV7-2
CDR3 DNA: TGTGCCAGCAGCCTTATGTCGGGCTGGAGCAATCAGCCCCAGCATTTT
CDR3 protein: CASSLMSGWSNQPQHF

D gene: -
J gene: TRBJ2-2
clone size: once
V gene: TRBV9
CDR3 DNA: TGTGCCAGCAGCGTAGGTGGCAGGGCCCGAGAGCTGTTTTTT
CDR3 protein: CASSVGGRARELFF

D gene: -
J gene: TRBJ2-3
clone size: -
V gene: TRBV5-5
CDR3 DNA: TGTGCCAGCAGCTTGGGGCAGTATAGCACAGATACGCAGTATTTT
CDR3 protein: CASSLGQYSTDTQYF

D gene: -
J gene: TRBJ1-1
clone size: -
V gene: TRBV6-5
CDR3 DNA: TGTGCCAGCAGTGGTCCCAGGGTTACTGAAGCTTTCTTT
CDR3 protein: CASSGPRVTEAFF

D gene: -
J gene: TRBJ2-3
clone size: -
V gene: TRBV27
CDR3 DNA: TGTGCCAGCAGTCCAGACCTAGTTGTCCTAGGTCAATACACAGATACGCAGTATTTT
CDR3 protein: CASSPDLVVLGQYTDTQYF

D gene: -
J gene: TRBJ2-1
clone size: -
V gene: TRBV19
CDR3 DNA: TGTGCCAGTAGTCCCCATCTAGCGCCTAGCTCCTACAATGAGCAGTTCTTC
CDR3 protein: CASSPHLAPSSYNEQFF